The present T cell receptor beta chain was sequenced within a study of cytomegalovirus exposure and HLA in healthy donors. Findings of the study overall: A later analysis reported that several of the most significant clusters appeared to be linked to common viral pathogens, among them Epstein-Barr virus. In a later analysis, TCR beta V- and J-gene trimming showed a link to a missense DCLRE1C variant.

V was shortened by 0 bases and J by 4 bases, with 8 bases between the two germline ends. The CDR3 totals 14 residues. The germline CDR1 and CDR2 sequences are SGHRS and YFSETQ. Comment on this clone: Its antigen is not known.

Primers: 60 Vbeta forward and 13 Jbeta reverse. TCRdb's table, derived via immunoSEQ multiplex PCR, lists solely in-frame clones and lacks some. The table shows about 130,000 clones, with over 70% occurring only once. The chain is built from TRBV5-1 and TRBJ1-5, with D unclear. Sequencing used PBMCs. The receptor's source is a middle-aged man in good health and CMV-seronegative. The CDR3 sequence: CASSLDSPNQPQHF. The DNA of the CDR3 is TGCGCCAGCAGCTTGGACAGTCCGAATCAGCCCCAGCATTTT.